Listed here are 32 T cell receptor beta chains from one sample, sequenced in a study of blood T cell repertoires in COVID-19. Sequencing used immunoSEQ multiplex PCR; TCRdb keeps in-frame clones, though not all of them. The sample carries fewer than 80,000 clones, less than 85% recorded once. Sequencing was performed on peripheral blood. These receptors all stem from a man aged 50 or older with COVID-19, enrolled during active disease.

This chain connects TRBV6-5 to TRBJ1-2, with D tentatively TRBD1 (5 bases). The CDR3 runs to 13 residues. V shed 6 bases and J shed 2 bases, with 10 bases lying between them. CDR1 is MNHEY, CDR2 SVGAGI, per germline. The chain's CDR3 is CASRLTVNYGYTF. In DNA, the CDR3 is TGTGCCAGCAGGTTGACAGTAAACTATGGCTACACCTTC.

In this sample, this clone turned up once. This sequence joins TRBV2 and TRBJ1-1; 8 positions agree with TRBD1. With 7 bases clipped from V and 5 bases from J, the junction kept 6 bases outside the gene matches. Germline values: CDR1 SNHLY, CDR2 FYNNEI. The CDR3 loop spans 13 amino acids. The CDR3 reads CASNPQGETEAFF. CDR3 bases: TGTGCCAGCAATCCACAGGGGGAGACTGAAGCTTTCTTT.

This clone was seen more than once but under ten times. The CDR3 region has the DNA TGTGCCTGGAGTACAGGGTCTAATTCACCCCTCCACTTT. Protein: CAWSTGSNSPLHF. The rearrangement links TRBV30 to TRBJ1-6; possibly TRBD1 for D (6 bases). Trimming shortened V by 2 bases and J by 6 bases, and 8 bases separated the two germline ends. Germline V gene data show CDR1 as GTSNPN and CDR2 as SVGIG (reference sequence). The CDR3 has 13 residues.

Concerning this clone itself: Other DNA sequences in this sample translate to the same CDR3. The rearrangement uses TRBV29-1 and TRBJ1-2; TRBD1 matches 8 bases. The CDR3 is 12 residues long. V dropped 6 bases and J dropped 6; count of bases not matched to a gene: 6. Germline CDR1 reads SQVTM; CDR2 reads ANQGSEA. As DNA, the CDR3 is TGCAGCGTACCCGACAGGGGTCATGGCTACACCTTC. Its protein is CSVPDRGHGYTF.

This clone has a single count. This chain connects TRBV9 to TRBJ2-6, with D maybe TRBD2 (6 bases). Germline V CDR1 and CDR2: SGDLS, YYNGEE. Trimming cost V 4 bases and J 0 bases, with 17 bases left between them. The CDR3 has 18 residues. CDR3 protein: CASSTPTGVLSGANVLTF. CDR3 in DNA: TGTGCCAGCAGCACCCCGACGGGGGTCCTCTCTGGGGCCAACGTCCTGACTTTC.

The sample holds one count of this clone. This CDR3 is CASRDSGGTGELFF. CDR3 nucleotide sequence: TGTGCCAGCAGGGATTCGGGGGGCACCGGGGAGCTGTTTTTT. The chain is built from TRBV6-6 and TRBJ2-2; 7 bases are a match to TRBD2. The germline V gene has CDR1 MNHNY and CDR2 SVGAGI (reference sequence). The CDR3 runs to 14 residues. Unmatched junction bases numbered 5, after V lost 6 bases and J lost 4 bases.

This clone is a singleton in its sample. The sample holds other DNA sequences that translate to the same CDR3. This sequence joins TRBV19 and TRBJ2-5; TRBD2 agrees at 8 bases. J gave up 3 bases and V 2 bases, and 2 bases lay outside the gene matches. CDR3 length: 14 residues. Germline V gives CDR1 LNHDA, CDR2 SQIVND (reference sequence). The CDR3 DNA reads as TGTGCCAGTAGTATAAGAGCGGGAGAAGAGACCCAGTACTTC. Its protein is CASSIRAGEETQYF.

The chain combines TRBV9 with TRBJ2-5; perhaps TRBD2 as D (7 bases). The CDR3 contains 15 residues. In germline, CDR1 is SGDLS, CDR2 YYNGEE. V lost 4 bases and J 3 bases, leaving 16 bases between the germline ends. CDR3 bases: TGTGCCAGCAGCCAATGGGGGGGGCGAGAAGAGACCCAGTACTTC. Its translation: CASSQWGGREETQYF.

The rearrangement joins TRBV5-6 to TRBJ2-5; D is perhaps TRBD2 (6 bases). There are 16 residues in the CDR3. CDR1 is SGHDT and CDR2 is YYEEEE in the germline V gene. The V and J ends lost 4 bases and 2 bases respectively, with 18 bases between them. The DNA of the CDR3 is TGTGCCAGCAGCCAACGAGGAGGGGCCAGTCAAGAGACCCAGTACTTC. Its protein product is CASSQRGGASQETQYF. Full variable domain (missing parts from reference TRBV5-6 and TRBJ2-5): DAGVTQSPTHLIKTRGQQVTLRCSPKSGHDTVSWYQQALGQGPQFIFQYYEEEERQRGNFPDRFSGHQFPNYSSELNVNALLLGDSALYLCASSQRGGASQETQYFGPGTRLLVL.

The V call is TRBV15, the J call TRBJ2-2; the match to TRBD1 covers 7 bases. The CDR3 sequence is 14 residues long. Germline V gene data show CDR1 as LNHNV and CDR2 as YYDKDF (reference sequence). V shed 6 bases, J shed 6 bases, and the junction held 7 bases outside the gene matches. CDR3: CATRRQGDAGELFF. The CDR3 coding sequence is TGTGCCACCAGGCGTCAGGGGGACGCCGGGGAGCTGTTTTTT.

This clone has a single count. The V call is TRBV11-2, the J call TRBJ1-2, with TRBD1 identical over 11 bases. CDR3 size: 16 residues. Trimming at V came to 1 base and at J to 7 bases, leaving 8 bases not matched to a gene. Germline assignment: CDR1 SGHAT and CDR2 FQNNGV. The CDR3 region is CASSLASGQGAGGYTF. Written as DNA, the CDR3 is TGTGCCAGCAGCTTAGCATCCGGACAGGGGGCAGGTGGCTACACCTTC.

This chain uses TRBV4-3 with TRBJ1-6, with 7 bases fitting TRBD1. The germline V gene has CDR1 LGHNA and CDR2 YSLEER. This CDR3 has 15 residues. V lost 1 base and J lost 7; bases outside the gene matches: 4. The CDR3 sequence: CASSQVLGQNSPLHF. In DNA, the CDR3 is TGCGCCAGCAGCCAAGTGTTGGGACAGAATTCACCCCTCCACTTT.

Only one count was recorded for this clone. The chain has TRBV19 and TRBJ2-5, with 8 nucleotides matching TRBD1. Per germline, CDR1 LNHDA and CDR2 SQIVND (reference sequence). V was clipped by 9 bases and J by 2 bases; unmatched bases: 11. This CDR3 contains 15 residues. CDR3 sequence reads: CASGRQGYDQETQYF. The CDR3 bases are TGTGCCAGCGGCAGACAGGGGTATGATCAAGAGACCCAGTACTTC.

The CDR3 DNA reads TGTGCCAGTAGTGGGACAGGCGACTCACCCCTCCACTTT. Translated: CASSGTGDSPLHF. The rearrangement uses TRBV19 and TRBJ1-6; 8 positions agree with TRBD1. In germline, CDR1 is LNHDA, CDR2 SQIVND (reference sequence). J was trimmed by 10 bases and V by 5 bases; bases with no gene match: 4. This CDR3 contains 13 residues.

The rearrangement joins TRBV5-4 to TRBJ2-1; 15 bases agree with TRBD2. The germline V gene encodes CDR1 SGHNT and CDR2 YYREEE (reference sequence). The CDR3 has 19 residues. Germline trimming cut 0 bases from V and 4 bases from J; bases unmatched to any gene: 8. CDR3 DNA sequence: TGTGCCAGCAGCTTGGGGACTAGCGGGGGGGCTGGAATATACAATGAGCAGTTCTTC. The encoded protein is CASSLGTSGGAGIYNEQFF.

J is TRBJ2-5 and V is TRBV7-2, with a weak D call TRBD2 (5 bases). CDR1 is SGHTA, CDR2 FQGNSA, per germline. The V end was cut by 5 bases, the J end by 3 bases, with 13 bases between. CDR3 size: 14 residues. CDR3 protein: CASSPLRGEETQYF. CDR3 in DNA: TGTGCCAGCAGCCCCCTCCGGGGAGAAGAGACCCAGTACTTC.

The genes are TRBV11-3 and TRBJ2-2; TRBD1 agrees at 11 bases. CDR3 size: 15 residues. Germline V gene lookup returns CDR1 SGHNT and CDR2 YENEEA. The V segment lost 5 bases and the J segment 6 bases; nucleotides outside the gene matches: 5. The CDR3 DNA is TGTGCCAGCAGCACCGGGACAGGGGGACCCGGGGAGCTGTTTTTT. Protein: CASSTGTGGPGELFF.

Many counts were recorded for this clone. V is TRBV4-1 and J is TRBJ2-7, with 9 positions matching TRBD2. Germline trimming cut 3 bases from V and 2 bases from J; bases unmatched to any gene: 11. Germline CDR1 and CDR2: MGHRA and YSYEKL. The CDR3 length is 17 residues. CDR3 in DNA: TGCGCCAGCAGCCAGGCTACCGGGACTAGCCTCCCCTACGAGCAGTACTTC. This sequence encodes CASSQATGTSLPYEQYF.

The genes are TRBV7-3 and TRBJ2-2, with 7 bases fitting TRBD2. J was trimmed by 3 bases and V by 6 bases; bases with no gene match: 7. This CDR3 has 15 residues. The germline gives CDR1 SGHTA, CDR2 FQGTGA. The CDR3 spells CASSNGGKDTGELFF. CDR3 nucleotides: TGTGCCAGCAGTAACGGGGGGAAGGACACCGGGGAGCTGTTTTTT.

For this clone: This same CDR3 is encoded by further DNA sequences in the sample. This sequence joins TRBV29-1 and TRBJ2-7; TRBD1 matches at 7 bases. The germline CDR1 and CDR2 sequences are SQVTM and ANQGSEA. The CDR3 totals 12 residues. Unmatched junction bases numbered 2, after V lost 5 bases and J lost 1 base. CDR3 in DNA: TGCAGCGTTAGGACAGGATCCTACGAGCAGTACTTC. Its translation is CSVRTGSYEQYF.

The rearrangement uses TRBV29-1 and TRBJ2-2, with D possibly TRBD1 on 6 matching bases. Germline CDR1 is SQVTM and CDR2 is ANQGSEA. The V gene lost 7 bases and the J gene lost 6 bases, with 15 bases spanning the gap. This CDR3 contains 13 residues. The CDR3 nucleotides are TGCAGCGCCAGAAGGGGGTACGCCGGGGAGCTGTTTTTT. The encoded protein is CSARRGYAGELFF.

The V and J genes are TRBV11-2 and TRBJ2-5; 7 bases line up with TRBD2. The CDR3 length is 15 residues. Trimming removed 1 base from V and 0 bases from J; junction bases left unmatched: 2. Germline CDR1 SGHAT, CDR2 FQNNGV. This chain's CDR3 is CASSLAGTNQETQYF. Written as DNA, the CDR3 is TGTGCCAGCAGCTTAGCAGGGACTAACCAAGAGACCCAGTACTTC.

The chain joins TRBV14 to TRBJ2-5; no firm D call. V lost 0 bases and J 4 bases, leaving 9 bases between the germline ends. CDR3 length equals 14 residues. Germline V gene data show CDR1 as SGHDN and CDR2 as FVKESK. The CDR3 nucleotides read TGTGCCAGCAGCCAAGAAAACTCTGGAGAGACCCAGTACTTC. It is translated as CASSQENSGETQYF.

This chain links TRBV5-3 with TRBJ1-5, with TRBD1 identical over 7 bases. TRBV5-3 is an ORF, and what it does is uncertain. The CDR3 contains 14 residues. With 5 bases clipped from V and 3 bases from J, the junction kept 5 bases outside the gene matches. CDR3 residues: CARSPGQDNQPQHF. CDR3 DNA: TGTGCCAGAAGTCCCGGACAGGACAATCAGCCCCAGCATTTT.

V gene TRBV7-6 combines with J gene TRBJ2-3; unclear D gene. The CDR3 loop spans 13 amino acids. Germline CDR1 reads SGHVS; CDR2 reads FNYEAQ. Trimming shortened V by 5 bases and J by 0 bases, and 6 bases separated the two germline ends. CDR3 sequence: CASSTLSTDTQYF. The CDR3 nucleotides are TGTGCCAGCAGCACCCTAAGCACAGATACGCAGTATTTT.

The chain combines TRBV30 with TRBJ2-1; 12 bases line up with TRBD2. In germline, CDR1 is GTSNPN, CDR2 SVGIG (reference sequence). This CDR3 has 17 residues. The ends lost 3 bases at V and 15 bases at J; junction bases unmatched: 21. Here the CDR3 DNA reads TGTGCCTGGAGGCCCCTAGGGAGTCTTCTAGCGGGGGGGCAAGGGTTCTTC. Amino acids: CAWRPLGSLLAGGQGFF.

The CDR3 protein is CASSVDRGNYGYTF. DNA for the CDR3: TGTGCCAGCAGCGTAGATCGGGGGAACTATGGCTACACCTTC. This rearrangement joins TRBV9 to TRBJ1-2; a possible D gene is TRBD1 (5 bases). The CDR3 length is 14 residues. The V gene's germline CDR1 is SGDLS and CDR2 YYNGEE. V was trimmed by 0 bases and J by 2 bases, leaving 8 bases between them.

V and J are TRBV3-1 (or the pseudogene TRBV3-2) and TRBJ1-2, with 8 nucleotides matching TRBD1. Germline-derived CDR1 and CDR2 are LGHDT and YNNKEL (reference sequence). CDR3 length: 14 amino acids. Trimming took 1 base from V and 6 from J; bases not matched to a gene: 4. CDR3 nucleotide sequence: TGTGCCAGCAGCCAAGGACAGGGGTCGGATGGCTACACCTTC. As protein: CASSQGQGSDGYTF.

The rearrangement links TRBV19 to TRBJ1-5; 10 nucleotides agree with TRBD1. The CDR3 totals 14 residues. The V and J ends lost 7 bases and 10 bases, in that order; junction bases with no gene match: 10. From germline, CDR1 is LNHDA and CDR2 SQIVND (reference sequence). CDR3 residues: CASTLGTGVPPQHF. The CDR3 DNA reads TGTGCCAGTACCTTGGGGACAGGGGTGCCCCCCCAGCATTTT. Complete variable domain (other parts from reference TRBV19 and TRBJ1-5): DGGITQSPKYLFRKEGQNVTLSCEQNLNHDAMYWYRQDPGQGLRLIYYSQIVNDFQKGDIAEGYSVSREKKESFPLTVTSAQKNPTAFYLCASTLGTGVPPQHFGDGTRLSIL.

The chain links TRBV2 to TRBJ1-1; tentative D call: TRBD1 (6 bases). This CDR3 has 13 residues. The germline gives CDR1 SNHLY, CDR2 FYNNEI. V was trimmed by 11 bases and J by 3 bases, leaving 16 bases between them. The CDR3 region has the DNA TGTGCCGGGGCGGACAGTAGATACACTGAAGCTTTCTTT. This sequence encodes CAGADSRYTEAFF.

The chain couples TRBV1 to TRBJ2-7; TRBD2 is taken as the D call from the table, unchecked against the DNA. TRBV1 is a known pseudogene. The CDR3 length is 19 residues. This CDR3 is CTSSQGGLAVSGAVREQYF. DNA for the CDR3: TGCACCAGCAGCCAGGGAGGACTAGCGGTCTCTGGGGCGGTACGGGAGCAGTACTTC.

This sequence joins TRBV10-1 and TRBJ2-1, with 11 nucleotides matching TRBD2. This CDR3 has 16 amino acids. In germline, CDR1 is WNHNN, CDR2 SYGVQD (reference sequence). With 3 bases clipped from V and 5 bases from J, the junction kept 6 bases outside the gene matches. The CDR3 loop is CASSEYPSGGNNEQFF. Written as DNA, the CDR3 is TGCGCCAGCAGTGAATATCCTAGCGGGGGGAACAATGAGCAGTTCTTC.